This note documents a single T cell receptor beta chain sequence. Its antigen remains unidentified. The library was made from cDNA and included unique molecular identifiers. In TCRdb, the PCR reads were re-called with MiXCR into one record per CDR3 protein. The sample includes about 540,000 distinct CDR3 sequences, under 40% of them seen just once. With 2 bases removed from V and 7 bases from J, the gap between germline ends came to 11 bases. The CDR3 loop spans 13 amino acids. The record originates from a study of post-analysis software for immune sequencing data. The study, taken as a whole, reports: Comparison of patients with controls showed a handful of TRBV segments more frequent in patients, TRBV5-6, TRBV5-1 and TRBV20-1 among them.

This clonotype was sampled from a girl under 18 with multiple sclerosis. The sequenced sample consisted of blood. The J gene is TRBJ1-2, the V gene TRBV12-3 or TRBV12-4; no firm D call. In nucleotides, the CDR3 is TGTGCCAGCAGTTTAAGGGTTTGGGGTGGCTACACCTTC. As protein: CASSLRVWGGYTF.